The entry below gives a single TCR beta chain sequence along with its context. Clones were read by immunoSEQ multiplex PCR, and TCRdb kept only the in-frame ones, dropping some. Among some 260,000 clones listed, about 85% were seen once. These data are taken from a study of blood T cell repertoires in COVID-19. On the study more broadly: Researchers got acute and convalescent COVID-19 samples from the United States, Italy and Spain.

The sequence derives from a man aged 18 to 35 with active or convalescent COVID-19. Material: peripheral blood.

CDR3 amino acids: CASSPGRWETEAFF. The CDR3 DNA reads as TGTGCCAGCAGCCCGGGTAGGTGGGAGACTGAAGCTTTCTTT. The gene calls are TRBV6-2 or TRBV6-3 and TRBJ1-1, with D hard to call. V was clipped by 6 bases and J by 5 bases, with 16 bases between them. The CDR3 totals 14 residues. Per germline, CDR1 MNHEY and CDR2 SVGEGT.